This entry lists 14 T cell receptor beta chains sequenced from one sample in a study of cytomegalovirus exposure and HLA in healthy donors (TCRdb year 2017). The library was obtained by the immunoSEQ multiplex PCR assay. In its TCRdb copy, this immuneACCESS table keeps in-frame sequences only and misses some clones. Where compared with another copy, unresolved V genes explain less than half of these, and the others have no known cause. The sample table records about 330,000 clones; 75% to 90% of these occur just once. 0.75% to 0.85% of the sample is taken by the ten largest. The sample comprised PBMCs. The receptors were sampled from a woman younger than 35 in good health and CMV-seronegative.

The genes are TRBV7-2 and TRBJ2-3; TRBD2 agrees at 8 bases. Losses at the gene ends were 5 bases for V and 1 base for J; bases not matched to a gene: 11. The CDR3 is 17 residues long. Germline V gene lookup returns CDR1 SGHTA and CDR2 FQGNSA. CDR3 in amino acids: CASSHTLAGRGTDTQYF. The CDR3 DNA follows: TGTGCCAGCAGCCACACCTTAGCGGGGAGGGGCACAGATACGCAGTATTTT.

The chain recombines TRBV13 with TRBJ2-7; unclear D gene. V was shortened by 5 bases and J by 5 bases, with 16 bases between the two germline ends. This CDR3 is built from 14 residues. Germline V CDR1 and CDR2: PRHDT, FYEKMQ (reference sequence). This chain's CDR3 is CASSPPSRLNEQYF. CDR3 DNA sequence: TGTGCCAGCAGCCCCCCCTCGCGTCTCAACGAGCAGTACTTC.

This chain joins TRBV7-6 and TRBJ2-5; D may be TRBD2 (5 bases). The ends were cut back, 8 bases at V and 5 bases at J, with 12 bases in the middle. Germline-derived CDR1 and CDR2 are SGHVS and FNYEAQ. The CDR3 is 12 amino acids. The CDR3 loop reads CASRGGGETQYF. Written as DNA, the CDR3 is TGTGCCAGCCGGGGTGGCGGGGAGACCCAGTACTTC. Using reference TRBV7-6 and TRBJ2-5 for the parts outside the CDR3, the full variable domain is GAGVSQSPRYKVTKRGQDVALRCDPISGHVSLYWYRQALGQGPEFLTYFNYEAQQDKSGLPNDRFSAERPEGSISTLTIQRTEQRDSAMYRCASRGGGETQYFGPGTRLLVL.

A word on this clone: Other DNA sequences within the sample encode an identical CDR3. The chain couples TRBV7-2 to TRBJ2-1; 7 bases are a match to TRBD1. The CDR3 is made up of 14 amino acids. The germline V gene encodes CDR1 SGHTA and CDR2 FQGNSA. V was clipped by 6 bases and J by 4 bases; unmatched bases: 6. The CDR3 DNA follows: TGTGCCAGCAGGGAAGGGGGCCGGTACAATGAGCAGTTCTTC. Translating gives CASREGGRYNEQFF.

The chain has TRBV29-1 and TRBJ1-1, with unresolved D. Germline lookup yields CDR1 SQVTM and CDR2 ANQGSEA. V was shortened by 6 bases and J by 1 base, with 15 bases between the two germline ends. The CDR3 length is 14 residues. The CDR3, as DNA: TGCAGCGTCGAGATCGTCCGAAAGAACACTGAAGCTTTCTTT. This codes for CSVEIVRKNTEAFF.

V gene TRBV7-2 combines with J gene TRBJ2-5; 7 bases align to TRBD1. V shed 5 bases, J shed 5 bases, and the junction held 5 bases outside the gene matches. This CDR3 comprises 13 residues. The germline V gene encodes CDR1 SGHTA and CDR2 FQGNSA. CDR3: CASSEQGSETQYF. DNA for the CDR3: TGTGCCAGCAGCGAACAGGGGAGTGAGACCCAGTACTTC.

CDR3 nucleotides: TGTGCCAGCAGCTTGGGACAGGGGACTGAGCAGTTCTTC. It translates to CASSLGQGTEQFF. This sequence joins TRBV7-2 and TRBJ2-1; 10 bases are a match to TRBD1. This CDR3 has 13 residues. V was pared by 3 bases and J by 9 bases, with 2 bases of the junction left unmatched. Germline V gene lookup returns CDR1 SGHTA and CDR2 FQGNSA.

The V gene is TRBV6-5, the J gene TRBJ2-1, with 8 bases lining up with TRBD2. Germline V gene data show CDR1 as MNHEY and CDR2 as SVGAGI. After removal of 7 bases from V and 7 bases from J, the junction contained 9 bases not matched to a gene. CDR3 size: 14 residues. DNA for the CDR3: TGTGCCAGCACCAGACCGGGGGGGGCAAATGAGCAGTTCTTC. It codes for CASTRPGGANEQFF.

The J gene is TRBJ1-5, the V gene TRBV7-2; 7 bases agree with TRBD1. This CDR3 comprises 14 residues. Trimming cost V 5 bases and J 6 bases; bases outside gene matches: 7. Germline CDR1 SGHTA, CDR2 FQGNSA. The CDR3 loop is CASSTATGSQPQHF. Written as DNA, the CDR3 is TGTGCCAGCAGCACAGCGACAGGGAGTCAGCCCCAGCATTTT.

V is TRBV28 and J is TRBJ2-7; the D gene is possibly TRBD2 (5 bases). V shed 7 bases and J shed 1 base, with 11 bases lying between them. The CDR3 spans 13 residues. Germline V gene data show CDR1 as MDHEN and CDR2 as SYDVKM. The CDR3 is CASTLRESYEQYF. The CDR3 coding sequence is TGTGCCAGCACCCTAAGGGAGTCCTACGAGCAGTACTTC.

The CDR3 bases are TGTGCCACCAGTCGAACAGGGAGCTCCTACGAGCAGTACTTC. Protein sequence: CATSRTGSSYEQYF. This rearrangement joins TRBV15 to TRBJ2-7; D may be TRBD1 (6 bases). This CDR3 has 14 amino acids. Germline V CDR1 and CDR2: LNHNV, YYDKDF (reference sequence). Trimming left V 6 bases short and J 0 bases short, with 12 bases between.

The chain recombines TRBV23-1 with TRBJ2-5; 8 bases fit TRBD2. TRBV23-1 is labeled an ORF, and its function is uncertain. The J segment lost 0 bases and the V segment lost 10 bases, leaving 10 bases of the junction unmatched. The CDR3 covers 15 residues. CDR3 sequence (DNA): TGCGCCACCCAGTATACTAGCGGAGACCAAGAGACCCAGTACTTC. Translation: CATQYTSGDQETQYF.

This clone was observed once. The rearrangement joins TRBV28 to TRBJ2-5; D might be TRBD1 (5 bases). Trimming removed 4 bases from V and 0 bases from J, with 6 bases in between. Germline V gives CDR1 MDHEN, CDR2 SYDVKM. The CDR3 covers 13 residues. Written as DNA, the CDR3 is TGTGCCAGCAGTTCGACAGACCAAGAGACCCAGTACTTC. This codes for CASSSTDQETQYF.

The rearrangement joins TRBV9 to TRBJ2-3, with 8 bases fitting TRBD1. Trimming at V came to 3 bases and at J to 1 base, leaving 10 bases not matched to a gene. The CDR3 runs 17 residues. CDR1 and CDR2 from the germline V gene are SGDLS and YYNGEE. The CDR3 region is CASSAYSTGEGTDTQYF. The DNA for the CDR3 is TGTGCCAGCAGCGCATACTCGACAGGGGAGGGCACAGATACGCAGTATTTT.